The next 8 T cell receptor beta chains were all read from a single sample in a study of shared clonotypes between healthy human individuals. TCRdb's table, derived via immunoSEQ multiplex PCR, lists solely in-frame clones and lacks some. The sample yields roughly 530,000 clones, 90% to 96% seen once. The sample consisted of naive CD4+ T cells sorted from blood. Subset reported: CD45RA+ positively selected. The receptors stem from a woman aged 25 to 39 in good health.

This chain joins TRBV7-2 and TRBJ1-5; 9 bases fit TRBD1. CDR3 length: 16 amino acids. CDR1 and CDR2 from the germline V gene are SGHTA and FQGNSA. J lost 5 bases, V lost 2 bases, and 7 bases had no gene match. CDR3 amino acids: CASSLPGQGNDQPQHF. DNA of the CDR3: TGTGCCAGCAGCTTACCCGGACAGGGGAACGATCAGCCCCAGCATTTT.

The CDR3 sequence: CASSLVGGRQETQYF. CDR3 bases: TGTGCCAGCAGCTTAGTGGGGGGTCGACAAGAGACCCAGTACTTC. The chain employs TRBV7-2 and TRBJ2-5; perhaps TRBD2 as D (6 bases). V lost 1 base and J 2 bases, leaving 11 bases between the germline ends. Germline lookup yields CDR1 SGHTA and CDR2 FQGNSA. This CDR3 contains 15 residues.

The chain has TRBV5-1 and TRBJ2-5; TRBD2 matches at 8 bases. CDR1 and CDR2 from the germline V gene are SGHRS and YFSETQ. V dropped 0 bases and J dropped 1; count of bases not matched to a gene: 8. The length of the CDR3 is 17 residues. CDR3 sequence reads: CASSLESGRALQETQYF. The CDR3 DNA is TGCGCCAGCAGCTTGGAGTCCGGGAGGGCCCTCCAAGAGACCCAGTACTTC.

The chain is built from TRBV10-3 and TRBJ2-7; 7 nucleotides line up with TRBD1. The CDR3 sequence is 13 residues long. Germline CDR1 ENHRY, CDR2 SYGVKD. V was clipped by 6 bases and J by 4 bases; unmatched bases: 6. The CDR3: CAISGTVGYEQYF. In nucleotides, the CDR3 is TGTGCCATCAGCGGGACAGTGGGGTACGAGCAGTACTTC.

The rearrangement joins TRBV28 to TRBJ1-1; possibly TRBD1 for D (5 bases). This CDR3 spans 13 amino acids. With 3 bases removed from V and 7 bases from J, the gap between germline ends came to 12 bases. From germline, CDR1 is MDHEN and CDR2 SYDVKM. DNA for the CDR3: TGTGCCAGCAGTTTGAACAGGCCCGTTGAAGCTTTCTTT. Translated, it gives CASSLNRPVEAFF.

This rearrangement joins TRBV7-2 to TRBJ2-7, with D tentatively TRBD2 (6 bases). Looked up from germline, CDR1 is SGHTA and CDR2 is FQGNSA. Trimming took off 3 bases at V and 0 bases at J, with 12 bases between the two ends. CDR3 length: 15 amino acids. The CDR3 here is CASSLRRGSSYEQYF. CDR3 bases: TGTGCCAGCAGCTTGCGGCGGGGCAGCTCCTACGAGCAGTACTTC. Full variable domain (remainder filled in from reference TRBV7-2 and TRBJ2-7): GAGVSQSPSNKVTEKGKDVELRCDPISGHTALYWYRQSLGQGLEFLIYFQGNSAPDKSGLPSDRFSAERTGGSVSTLTIQRTQQEDSAVYLCASSLRRGSSYEQYFGPGTRLTVT.

The chain couples TRBV30 to TRBJ1-2; tentative D call: TRBD1 (5 bases). Trimming took off 5 bases at V and 5 bases at J, with 12 bases between the two ends. The CDR3 spans 12 residues. Germline-derived CDR1 and CDR2 are GTSNPN and SVGIG (reference sequence). The CDR3 protein is CAWEAGSYGYTF. DNA of the CDR3: TGTGCCTGGGAGGCAGGGAGTTATGGCTACACCTTC.

This sequence joins TRBV29-1 and TRBJ1-1; TRBD1 aligns across 8 bases. The CDR3 sequence is 17 residues long. Germline V lookup: CDR1 SQVTM, CDR2 ANQGSEA. The V gene end was trimmed by 1 base and the J gene end by 5 bases; junction bases not matched to a gene: 15. The CDR3 DNA reads TGCAGCGTTGAAGTCCTGGGACAGGCAGGGAAGAAGACTGAAGCTTTCTTT. Translation: CSVEVLGQAGKKTEAFF.